A selection of T cell receptor beta chains follows, all from one sample in a study of cytomegalovirus exposure and HLA in healthy donors. Libraries were prepared by immunoSEQ multiplex PCR; TCRdb keeps only in-frame clonotypes and omits some of them. The table records some 210,000 clones, approximately 82% of them present only once. What was sequenced was PBMCs. The receptors shown here come from a male donor in good health and CMV-seronegative. Both conserved end residues are part of each CDR3. A D gene is named only where the DNA matches it firmly. A row's size may be missing; if present it is once, few, many or a size class.

J | V | size | D | CDR3 | DNA
TRBJ2-7 | TRBV5-1 | NA | TRBD2 | CASSLAGGEQYF | TGCGCCAGCAGCCTAGCGGGGGGCGAGCAGTACTTC
TRBJ1-1 | TRBV7-9 | NA | NA | CSSSSLTGGAFF | TGTTCCAGCAGCTCCCTTACGGGGGGAGCTTTCTTT
TRBJ2-5 | TRBV6-5 | NA | TRBD2 | CASSYSASGGQETQYF | TGTGCCAGCAGTTACTCGGCTAGCGGAGGACAAGAGACCCAGTACTTC
TRBJ1-2 | TRBV5-6 | NA | NA | CASSLEQLYGYTF | TGTGCCAGCAGCTTGGAACAGCTCTATGGCTACACCTTC
TRBJ2-3 | TRBV12-2 | NA | NA | CASRFSSGISSTDTQYF | TGTGCAAGTCGCTTTTCTAGCGGAATCTCTAGCACAGATACGCAGTATTTT
TRBJ2-1 | TRBV9 | NA | NA | CASSVESRAGRGNEQFF | TGTGCCAGCAGCGTAGAGTCGCGCGCGGGACGAGGGAATGAGCAGTTCTTC
TRBJ1-1 | TRBV10-2 | many | TRBD1 | CASISGQTTNTEAFF | TGCGCCAGCATTTCGGGACAGACAACAAACACTGAAGCTTTCTTT
TRBJ1-3 | TRBV29-1 | NA | NA | CSAGISSGNTIYF | TGCAGTGCGGGCATCTCCTCTGGAAACACCATATATTTT
TRBJ2-7 | TRBV2 | once | NA | CASRRLDSYEQYF | TGTGCCAGCAGAAGACTTGACTCCTACGAGCAGTACTTC
TRBJ1-5 | TRBV6-6 | NA | TRBD1 | CATLFNRGRRQPQHF | TGTGCCACCCTCTTTAACAGGGGGCGGCGTCAGCCCCAGCATTTT
TRBJ2-1 | TRBV5-1 | NA | TRBD2 | CASSSSELAGIGEQFF | TGCGCCAGCAGCTCTTCGGAACTAGCGGGAATCGGGGAGCAGTTCTTC
TRBJ2-2 | TRBV7-3 | NA | TRBD2 | CASSLGASGRGAGELFF | TGTGCCAGCAGCTTGGGGGCTAGCGGGAGGGGCGCCGGGGAGCTGTTTTTT
TRBJ2-7 | TRBV10-2 | once | TRBD1 | CASSSTGIGYEQYF | TGCGCCAGCAGCTCGACAGGGATAGGGTACGAGCAGTACTTC
TRBJ2-7 | TRBV2 | NA | NA | CASTSGLYEQYF | TGTGCCAGCACTTCGGGACTTTACGAGCAGTACTTC
TRBJ1-4 | TRBV5-5 | NA | NA | CASSPKAGIPTNEKLFF | TGTGCCAGCAGCCCCAAGGCGGGCATACCAACTAATGAAAAACTGTTTTTT
TRBJ1-2 | TRBV5-1 | NA | NA | CASSTTDSSYGYTF | TGCGCCAGCAGCACTACGGACAGCAGCTATGGCTACACCTTC
TRBJ1-5 | TRBV6-5 | NA | NA | CASSSSGLNQPQHF | TGTGCCAGCAGTTCGTCAGGCCTCAATCAGCCCCAGCATTTT
TRBJ2-5 | TRBV7-9 | NA | TRBD1 | CASSQGQGAGQETQYF | TGTGCCAGCAGCCAGGGGCAGGGGGCCGGACAGGAGACCCAGTACTTC
TRBJ1-3 | TRBV27 | once | NA | CASSLSGGTGNTIYF | TGTGCCAGCAGTTTATCGGGGGGGACTGGAAACACCATATATTTT
TRBJ2-3 | TRBV15 | NA | TRBD2 | CATSRDAGVRVDTQYF | TGTGCCACCAGCAGAGATGCGGGAGTACGGGTGGATACGCAGTATTTT